This TCR beta chain derives from a study of cytomegalovirus exposure and HLA in healthy donors. Study background: Genotyping showed roughly 77% of a few hundred donors falling in the Caucasian-associated ancestry cluster.

Study-wide findings and caveats: In a later analysis, specific HLA alleles were associated with around 17,000 TCR beta sequences at a 0.05 false discovery rate.

To note about this clone: The target antigen is unknown.

PCR primers comprised 60 Vbeta and 13 Jbeta primers. The assay was immunoSEQ multiplex PCR, and TCRdb's table has in-frame clones only and misses some. Listed are about 140,000 clones; 2% to 2.5% falls within the top ten. This CDR3 has 15 amino acids. Germline V lookup: CDR1 SGHNT, CDR2 YYREEE (reference sequence). The trim removed 7 bases at V and 1 base at J, leaving 6 bases unmatched. This receptor was taken from a woman under 30 in good health and CMV-seronegative. The sample comprised PBMCs. The rearrangement links TRBV5-4 to TRBJ2-2; 8 bases are shared with TRBD2. The CDR3 coding sequence is TGTGCCAGCCGGCGGGGACTAGAGAACACCGGGGAGCTGTTTTTT. It specifies CASRRGLENTGELFF.